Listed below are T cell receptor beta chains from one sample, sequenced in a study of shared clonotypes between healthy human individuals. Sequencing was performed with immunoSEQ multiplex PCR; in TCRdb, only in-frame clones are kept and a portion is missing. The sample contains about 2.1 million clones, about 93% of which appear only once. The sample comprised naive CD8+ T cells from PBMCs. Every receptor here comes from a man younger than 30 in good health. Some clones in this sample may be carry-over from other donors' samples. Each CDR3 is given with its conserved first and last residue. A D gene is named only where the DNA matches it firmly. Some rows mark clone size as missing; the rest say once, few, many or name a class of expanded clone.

CASGLGHPSVYEQYF	TGTGCCAGCGGACTTGGACACCCGTCAGTCTACGAGCAGTACTTC	NA	TRBV27	TRBJ2-7	NA
CASKVQTDEKLFF	TGTGCCAGCAAAGTGCAGACAGATGAAAAACTGTTTTTT	NA	TRBV5-6	TRBJ1-4	NA
CASIRGSYTF	TGTGCCAGCATACGCGGCAGTTACACCTTC	NA	TRBV2	TRBJ1-2	NA
CASSHPRGHEQPQHF	TGCGCCAGCAGCCACCCCCGGGGCCACGAACAGCCCCAGCATTTT	NA	TRBV4-1	TRBJ1-5	NA
CASRMGQGYGYTF	TGTGCCAGCAGGATGGGACAGGGATATGGCTACACCTTC	TRBD1	TRBV9	TRBJ1-2	NA
CASTPIWGSF	TGTGCCAGCACTCCCATCTGGGGATCATTT	NA	TRBV6-1	TRBJ1-1	NA
CASSGIEQYF	TGTGCCAGCAGCGGTATCGAGCAGTACTTC	NA	TRBV11-2	TRBJ2-7	NA
CASSRRANEQFF	TGTGCCAGCAGCCGGAGGGCCAATGAGCAGTTCTTC	NA	TRBV28	TRBJ2-1	NA
CASLPGTSGRGEQFF	TGTGCCAGCCTCCCCGGGACTAGCGGGAGGGGTGAGCAGTTCTTC	TRBD2	TRBV6-5	TRBJ2-1	NA
CASGWGETHVSEAFF	TGTGCCAGCGGGTGGGGAGAGACACACGTTTCCGAAGCTTTCTTT	NA	TRBV7-9	TRBJ1-1	NA
CASSPGRSSYNEQFF	TGCGCCAGCAGCCCTGGGAGAAGCTCCTACAATGAGCAGTTCTTC	NA	TRBV4-1	TRBJ2-1	once
CASSQDQDWGANTEAFF	TGCGCCAGCAGCCAAGATCAGGATTGGGGGGCGAACACTGAAGCTTTCTTT	NA	TRBV4-1	TRBJ1-1	NA
CASSPSGTVGANEQFF	TGTGCCAGCTCACCCTCCGGGACCGTCGGGGCCAATGAGCAGTTCTTC	NA	TRBV18	TRBJ2-1	NA
CASSPGMGVAFF	TGTGCCAGCAGTCCCGGGATGGGAGTTGCTTTCTTT	NA	TRBV28	TRBJ1-1	NA
CASSTSKGAGENTIYF	TGTGCCAGCAGCACATCGAAGGGGGCAGGGGAAAACACCATATATTTT	TRBD1	TRBV7-9	TRBJ1-3	NA
CASSLGQMLVGEQYF	TGCGCCAGCAGCTTGGGGCAGATGCTGGTGGGGGAGCAGTACTTC	NA	TRBV5-1	TRBJ2-7	NA
CASSIKWGGWETQYF	TGTGCCAGTAGTATAAAATGGGGGGGCTGGGAGACCCAGTACTTC	NA	TRBV19	TRBJ2-5	once
CASSETLTYEQYF	TGTGCCAGCAGTGAAACTCTCACCTACGAGCAGTACTTC	NA	TRBV25-1	TRBJ2-7	NA
CASSLDYALSSYNEQFF	TGTGCCAGCAGCTTAGATTACGCGTTAAGCTCCTACAATGAGCAGTTCTTC	NA	TRBV11-2	TRBJ2-1	NA
CASSFELNTEAFF	TGTGCCAGCAGTTTCGAGCTGAACACTGAAGCTTTCTTT	NA	TRBV28	TRBJ1-1	NA
CASRTGNAEAFF	TGTGCCAGCAGAACAGGGAACGCTGAAGCTTTCTTT	NA	TRBV28	TRBJ1-1	few
CASSPLAANTGELFF	TGTGCCAGCAGCCCTCTAGCGGCGAACACCGGGGAGCTGTTTTTT	TRBD2	TRBV7-3	TRBJ2-2	NA
CASSQMVREGPTGELFF	TGCGCCAGCAGCCAAATGGTGCGGGAGGGCCCCACCGGGGAGCTGTTTTTT	TRBD2	TRBV4-3	TRBJ2-2	NA
CASSLLRTGGKGNTEAFF	TGTGCCAGCAGTTTACTAAGGACAGGGGGCAAGGGGAACACTGAAGCTTTCTTT	TRBD1	TRBV28	TRBJ1-1	NA
CASSSLWSTEAFF	TGTGCCAGCAGCTCCTTGTGGAGCACTGAAGCTTTCTTT	NA	TRBV7-9	TRBJ1-1	few
CASSVGQIIQETQYF	TGTGCCAGCAGCGTAGGGCAGATAATCCAAGAGACCCAGTACTTC	NA	TRBV9	TRBJ2-5	NA
CASSLYMGLPLIEQYF	TGTGCCAGCAGCTTATACATGGGCCTTCCGTTAATAGAGCAGTACTTC	NA	TRBV7-2	TRBJ2-7	NA
CASSLLRDGYEQYF	TGTGCCAGCAGCTTATTGCGGGACGGCTACGAGCAGTACTTC	NA	TRBV7-9	TRBJ2-7	NA
CASSSDSLEQYF	TGTGCCAGCAGCTCCGACAGCCTAGAGCAGTACTTC	NA	TRBV11-2	TRBJ2-7	once